The 28 T cell receptor beta chains below all came from one sample that was sequenced in a study of T cell repertoires in cytomegalovirus infection. These TCRs are of unknown antigen specificity. TCRdb re-called the reads through MiXCR, storing one row per CDR3 protein. Of about 20,000 distinct CDR3 sequences in the sample, around 43% were seen once. The specimen comprised CD8+ T cells from cultured PBMCs, sampled from culture after CMV antigen stimulation. The receptor set was obtained from a human donor in good health (CMV status not recorded). Some clones in this sample may be carry-over from other donors' samples.

This clonotype was picked up a small number of times. The chain joins TRBV7-2 to TRBJ2-1, with a possible D match to TRBD2 (5 bases). This CDR3 has 13 amino acids. From germline, CDR1 is SGHTA and CDR2 FQGNSA. V lost 2 bases, J lost 8 bases, and 10 bases lay in between. Here the CDR3 DNA reads TGTGCCAGCAGCTTATTGGGAGTCGATGAGCAGTTCTTC. This translates into CASSLLGVDEQFF.

This clonotype was counted many times. The V call is TRBV7-2, the J call TRBJ2-7; 7 positions agree with TRBD1. V shed 1 base, J shed 1 base, and the junction held 4 bases outside the gene matches. CDR1 and CDR2 from the germline V gene are SGHTA and FQGNSA. The CDR3 has 15 amino acids. The chain's CDR3 is CASSLGDSVSYEQYF. The DNA for the CDR3 is TGTGCCAGCAGCTTAGGGGACAGCGTGTCCTACGAGCAGTACTTC. Full variable domain (missing parts from reference TRBV7-2 and TRBJ2-7): GAGVSQSPSNKVTEKGKDVELRCDPISGHTALYWYRQSLGQGLEFLIYFQGNSAPDKSGLPSDRFSAERTGGSVSTLTIQRTQQEDSAVYLCASSLGDSVSYEQYFGPGTRLTVT.

This clonotype appeared a few times. The gene calls are TRBV7-6 and TRBJ2-7; the D is unclear. Germline CDR1 and CDR2: SGHVS and FNYEAQ. Deletions cut 2 bases from V and 0 bases from J, with 11 bases between. The CDR3 totals 15 residues. This CDR3 reads CASSLKDKSSYEQYF. CDR3 sequence (DNA): TGTGCCAGCAGCTTAAAAGACAAGAGCTCCTACGAGCAGTACTTC.

The rearrangement links TRBV7-8 to TRBJ1-5; D gene unclear. CDR3 length: 15 residues. Germline lookup yields CDR1 SGHVS and CDR2 FQNEAQ. V lost 3 bases and J 0 bases, leaving 9 bases between the germline ends. CDR3: CASSLSEGSNQPQHF. CDR3 sequence (DNA): TGTGCCAGCAGCTTGTCGGAGGGTAGCAATCAGCCCCAGCATTTT. The variable domain in full, completed from reference TRBV7-8 and TRBJ1-5, reads GAGVSQSPRYKVAKRGQDVALRCDPISGHVSLFWYQQALGQGPEFLTYFQNEAQLDKSGLPSDRFFAERPEGSVSTLKIQRTQQEDSAVYLCASSLSEGSNQPQHFGDGTRLSIL.

This clonotype was seen once. The rearrangement joins TRBV6-2 or TRBV6-3 to TRBJ1-2; no reliable D call. The CDR3 runs to 16 residues. Germline CDR1 and CDR2: MNHEY and SVGEGT. The V end lost 0 bases, the J end lost 3 bases, and 14 bases lay between the germline ends. The CDR3 DNA reads as TGTGCCAGCAGTTACTCGGGCTGGGAGGAATACTATGGCTACACCTTC. Encoded protein: CASSYSGWEEYYGYTF.

This clonotype was recorded a few times. The genes are TRBV7-6 and TRBJ2-5; no firm D call. Germline V gene data show CDR1 as SGHVS and CDR2 as FNYEAQ. This CDR3 has 13 amino acids. The ends were cut back, 1 base at V and 3 bases at J, with 6 bases in the middle. CDR3 region: CASSLGVEETQYF. DNA of the CDR3: TGTGCCAGCAGCTTAGGGGTAGAAGAGACCCAGTACTTC.

This clonotype was recorded a few times. This chain uses TRBV4-3 with TRBJ2-7, with no clear D. The V gene lost 0 bases and the J gene lost 0 bases, with 15 bases spanning the gap. The CDR3 consists of 17 residues. The germline CDR1 and CDR2 sequences are LGHNA and YSLEER. CDR3 residues: CASSQDQAGHSSYEQYF. The CDR3 DNA reads TGCGCCAGCAGCCAAGATCAAGCCGGGCACAGCTCCTACGAGCAGTACTTC.

CDR3 nucleotide sequence: TGTGCCAGCAGTGAAAGGGACAGGGGAAGGTATTTT. It encodes CASSERDRGRYF. The chain couples TRBV2 to TRBJ2-3; 10 positions match TRBD1. V shed 2 bases, J shed 14 bases, and the junction held 4 bases outside the gene matches. The germline CDR1 and CDR2 sequences are SNHLY and FYNNEI. This CDR3 has 12 amino acids.

J is TRBJ2-7 and V is TRBV27, with D maybe TRBD2 (6 bases). Germline CDR1 is MNHEY and CDR2 is SMNVEV (reference sequence). V shed 6 bases and J shed 0 bases, with 15 bases lying between them. The CDR3 has 15 amino acids. CDR3 sequence: CASRTGLRNSYEQYF. The CDR3 region has the DNA TGTGCCAGCAGAACGGGACTTCGAAACTCCTACGAGCAGTACTTC.

This clonotype was seen a single time. The chain couples TRBV5-4 to TRBJ2-2; a possible D gene is TRBD2 (6 bases). The V end was cut by 4 bases, the J end by 4 bases, with 17 bases between. The germline CDR1 and CDR2 sequences are SGHNT and YYREEE (reference sequence). The CDR3 extends over 16 amino acids. CDR3 nucleotide sequence: TGTGCCAGCAGCCCCGGAGGAGGGGCGGGCACCGGGGAGCTGTTTTTT. It specifies CASSPGGGAGTGELFF.

The chain joins TRBV6-2 or TRBV6-3 to TRBJ1-5; D is undetermined. V shed 2 bases and J shed 9 bases, with 14 bases lying between them. Germline assignment: CDR1 MNHEY and CDR2 SVGEGT. This CDR3 is built from 14 residues. CDR3 in DNA: TGTGCCAGCAGTTACGTCTCGGGGTTTGGGCCCCAGCATTTT. Protein product: CASSYVSGFGPQHF.

The chain has TRBV13 and TRBJ1-1; D not resolved. Trimming pared 8 bases from V and 3 bases from J, leaving 19 bases between. This CDR3 comprises 15 residues. Germline loops: CDR1 PRHDT, CDR2 FYEKMQ (reference sequence). The DNA of the CDR3 is TGTGCCAGCTCGCATCGGGGAATCGGGGACACTGAAGCTTTCTTT. Encoded protein: CASSHRGIGDTEAFF.

This clonotype has a handful of counts. The chain has TRBV7-9 and TRBJ2-1; D is perhaps TRBD2 (5 bases). From germline, CDR1 is SEHNR and CDR2 FQNEAQ (reference sequence). The CDR3 spans 15 residues. V dropped 5 bases and J dropped 7 bases, with 18 bases sitting between them. CDR3 protein: CASSPTGLQPNEQFF. DNA of the CDR3: TGTGCCAGCAGCCCCACCGGACTTCAGCCGAATGAGCAGTTCTTC.

The V gene is TRBV10-1, the J gene TRBJ2-1; TRBD2 is a possible D gene (6 bases). Germline V gene lookup returns CDR1 WNHNN and CDR2 SYGVQD (reference sequence). CDR3 length: 12 residues. Between the trimmed V and J ends, which lost 9 bases and 8 bases, there was a span of 14 bases. The DNA for the CDR3 is TGCGCCAGTCGGGGGACCTCCGATGAGCAGTTCTTC. It yields the protein CASRGTSDEQFF.

This clonotype was found many times. The rearrangement uses TRBV12-3 or TRBV12-4 and TRBJ2-1; 12 bases line up with TRBD2. J lost 8 bases, V lost 6 bases, and 14 bases had no gene match. This CDR3 contains 17 residues. CDR3 sequence reads: CASSSPYGTSGQDEQFF. The CDR3 region has the DNA TGTGCCAGCAGCTCCCCGTACGGGACTAGCGGGCAGGATGAGCAGTTCTTC.

The table lists this clonotype with a few counts. CDR3: CASSLTGYNEKLFF. The CDR3 DNA follows: TGTGCCAGCAGCTTAACCGGCTATAATGAAAAACTGTTTTTT. The gene calls are TRBV11-2 and TRBJ1-4; D unresolved. The CDR3 loop spans 14 amino acids. Germline V gene data show CDR1 as SGHAT and CDR2 as FQNNGV. V lost 2 bases, J lost 4 bases, and 8 bases lay in between.

This clonotype appeared a few times. This chain connects TRBV7-6 to TRBJ1-6; tentatively, D is TRBD1 (5 bases). The CDR3 consists of 15 residues. Trimming removed 4 bases from V and 9 bases from J, with 16 bases in between. Germline lookup yields CDR1 SGHVS and CDR2 FNYEAQ. CDR3 coding DNA: TGTGCCAGCAGCTCCACGGGACTCAGTGGTTCACCCCTCCACTTT. Translated, it gives CASSSTGLSGSPLHF.

The V call is TRBV12-3 or TRBV12-4, the J call TRBJ2-7, with unresolved D. V lost 4 bases to trimming and J lost 0 bases, with 10 bases between them. The CDR3 covers 14 residues. The CDR3 DNA reads TGTGCCAGCAGTTCTGAATTCCTCTCCTACGAGCAGTACTTC. Translation: CASSSEFLSYEQYF.

Here the CDR3 DNA reads TGTGCCAGCAGCTTAAGGGGTCAGGTGGGGGGGAATGAGCAGTTCTTC. This encodes CASSLRGQVGGNEQFF. The chain couples TRBV7-3 to TRBJ2-1; 7 bases match TRBD2. CDR1 and CDR2 (germline): SGHTA, FQGTGA. Germline trimming cut 1 base from V and 7 bases from J; bases unmatched to any gene: 10. The CDR3 is 16 amino acids.

V is TRBV11-2 and J is TRBJ2-1, with 10 bases that match TRBD2. The CDR3 has 16 residues. With 4 bases clipped from V and 7 bases from J, the junction kept 10 bases outside the gene matches. CDR1 is SGHAT, CDR2 FQNNGV, per germline. CDR3 nucleotides: TGTGCCAGCAGCTCATCTCCAGCGGGGGGGCAGAATGAGCAGTTCTTC. This gives the protein CASSSSPAGGQNEQFF.

V and J are TRBV7-9 and TRBJ2-3; the match to TRBD2 covers 7 bases. Germline V gene lookup returns CDR1 SEHNR and CDR2 FQNEAQ (reference sequence). This CDR3 comprises 15 residues. V trimming: 3 bases; J trimming: 2 bases; junction bases outside the gene matches: 5. For the CDR3, the DNA is TGTGCCAGCAGCTTGGGAGGGATTTACACAGATACGCAGTATTTT. Amino acid sequence: CASSLGGIYTDTQYF.

V is TRBV6-6 and J is TRBJ1-5, with 7 bases matching TRBD1. The CDR3 has 15 amino acids. V was pared by 6 bases and J by 1 base, with 6 bases of the junction left unmatched. Germline CDR1 MNHNY, CDR2 SVGAGI (reference sequence). The CDR3 loop reads CASRHQQGSNQPQHF. In DNA form, the CDR3 reads TGTGCCAGCAGACATCAACAGGGGAGCAATCAGCCCCAGCATTTT.

J is TRBJ2-3 and V is TRBV12-3 or TRBV12-4; D call uncertain. The CDR3 covers 12 residues. Trimming shortened V by 5 bases and J by 5 bases, and 8 bases separated the two germline ends. This chain's CDR3 is CASSGAKDTQYF. In DNA form, the CDR3 reads TGTGCCAGCAGTGGAGCCAAAGATACGCAGTATTTT.

CDR3 protein: CASSEGNRGSETQYF. The DNA of the CDR3 is TGTGCCAGCAGTGAAGGCAACAGGGGTAGTGAGACCCAGTACTTC. The V gene is TRBV6-1, the J gene TRBJ2-5; TRBD1 agrees at 7 bases. Germline assignment: CDR1 MNHNS and CDR2 SASEGT. Trimming removed 1 base from V and 5 bases from J; junction bases left unmatched: 7. The CDR3 loop spans 15 amino acids.

This clonotype was recorded a few times. This sequence joins TRBV6-2 or TRBV6-3 and TRBJ2-2; D might be TRBD2 (5 bases). Germline V gives CDR1 MNHEY, CDR2 SVGEGT. V was trimmed by 2 bases and J by 5 bases, leaving 12 bases between them. The CDR3 runs 15 residues. The CDR3 DNA reads as TGTGCCAGCAGTTACGCGGCAGCGGCTACCGGGGAGCTGTTTTTT. Protein sequence: CASSYAAAATGELFF.

The chain carries TRBV5-1 and TRBJ2-1, with D perhaps matching TRBD1 or TRBD2 (5 bases each). The CDR3 spans 15 residues. Germline values: CDR1 SGHRS, CDR2 YFSETQ. V dropped 4 bases and J dropped 6 bases, with 17 bases sitting between them. The CDR3 here is CASSPGRETFNEQFF. In DNA, the CDR3 is TGCGCCAGCAGCCCGGGACGAGAGACTTTCAATGAGCAGTTCTTC.

V and J are TRBV7-9 and TRBJ2-2, with D unresolved. The CDR3 consists of 14 residues. CDR1 is SEHNR, CDR2 FQNEAQ, per germline (reference sequence). With 5 bases removed from V and 0 bases from J, the gap between germline ends came to 7 bases. CDR3 bases: TGTGCCAGCAGCCGTACCGCGAACACCGGGGAGCTGTTTTTT. Protein product: CASSRTANTGELFF.

This clonotype has only a few counts. The chain couples TRBV7-9 to TRBJ2-1; unclear D gene. The CDR3 spans 16 residues. From germline, CDR1 is SEHNR and CDR2 FQNEAQ (reference sequence). V was trimmed by 5 bases and J by 0 bases, leaving 14 bases between them. CDR3 sequence: CASSPGLGSSYNEQFF. CDR3 nucleotide sequence: TGTGCCAGCAGCCCCGGTTTGGGGTCCTCCTACAATGAGCAGTTCTTC.